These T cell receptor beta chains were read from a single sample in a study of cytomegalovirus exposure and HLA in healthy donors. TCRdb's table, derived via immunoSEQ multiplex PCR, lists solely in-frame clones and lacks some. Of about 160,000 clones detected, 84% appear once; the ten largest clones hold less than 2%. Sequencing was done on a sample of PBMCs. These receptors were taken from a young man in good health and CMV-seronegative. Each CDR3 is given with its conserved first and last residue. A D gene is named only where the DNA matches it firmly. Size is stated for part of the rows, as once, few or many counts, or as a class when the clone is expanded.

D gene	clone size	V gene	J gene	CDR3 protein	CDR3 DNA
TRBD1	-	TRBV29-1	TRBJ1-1	CSVEEVPGDRGHGGAFF	TGCAGCGTTGAAGAGGTCCCAGGTGACAGGGGGCATGGGGGAGCTTTCTTT
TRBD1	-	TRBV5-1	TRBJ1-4	CASSQGGGRNEKLFF	TGCGCCAGCAGCCAGGGGGGCGGAAGGAATGAAAAACTGTTTTTT
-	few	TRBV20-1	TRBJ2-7	CSPSPSYEQYF	TGCAGTCCCTCCCCCTCTTACGAGCAGTACTTC
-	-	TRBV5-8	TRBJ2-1	CASSSLGAARLVANEQFF	TGTGCCAGCAGCAGCCTCGGAGCGGCGAGGCTGGTGGCCAATGAGCAGTTCTTC
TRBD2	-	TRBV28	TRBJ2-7	CAREGRSYEQYF	TGTGCCCGGGAGGGAAGGTCCTACGAGCAGTACTTC
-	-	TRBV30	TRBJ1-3	CAWRTSGGRIVFSGNTIYF	TGTGCCTGGAGGACCTCGGGGGGACGGATAGTTTTCTCTGGAAACACCATATATTTT
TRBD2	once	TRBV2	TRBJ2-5	CASRGLAGGPFPETQYF	TGTGCCAGCAGGGGCCTAGCGGGGGGGCCTTTCCCTGAGACCCAGTACTTC
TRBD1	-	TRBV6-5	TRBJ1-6	CASSYTGGAPNSPLHF	TGTGCCAGCAGCTACACAGGGGGCGCCCCGAATTCACCCCTCCACTTT
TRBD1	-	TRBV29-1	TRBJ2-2	CSVPLQGGWGSAGELFF	TGCAGCGTTCCTTTACAGGGGGGATGGGGGTCTGCCGGGGAGCTGTTTTTT
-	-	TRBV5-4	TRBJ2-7	CASSLLDTARRDEQYF	TGTGCCAGCAGCCTACTCGACACTGCCCGGAGGGACGAGCAGTACTTC
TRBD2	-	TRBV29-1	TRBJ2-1	CSVNRGGGNEQFF	TGCAGCGTTAACCGGGGGGGCGGCAATGAGCAGTTCTTC
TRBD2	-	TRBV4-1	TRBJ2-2	CASSSSPGGANTGELFF	TGCGCCAGCAGCTCCTCCCCGGGGGGGGCGAACACCGGGGAGCTGTTTTTT
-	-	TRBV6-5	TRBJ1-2	CATFPGALANYGYTF	TGTGCCACCTTCCCAGGGGCCTTAGCTAACTATGGCTACACCTTC
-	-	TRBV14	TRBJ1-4	CASSQEREKLFF	TGTGCCAGCAGCCAAGAGAGGGAAAAACTGTTTTTT
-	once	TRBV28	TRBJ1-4	CASSPGLLLFF	TGTGCCAGCAGTCCCGGTCTCCTTCTGTTTTTT
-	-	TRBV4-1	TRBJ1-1	CASSQAPSGNTEAFF	TGCGCCAGCAGCCAAGCACCTTCAGGGAACACTGAAGCTTTCTTT
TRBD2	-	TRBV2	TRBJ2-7	CASSVTSGSSKYEQYF	TGTGCCAGCAGTGTGACTAGCGGGAGCTCCAAGTACGAGCAGTACTTC
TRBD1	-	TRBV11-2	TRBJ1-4	CASSSGQGARRMDEKLFF	TGTGCCAGCAGCTCAGGACAGGGGGCTCGGCGGATGGATGAAAAACTGTTTTTT
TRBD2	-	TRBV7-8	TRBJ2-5	CASSLRLAGGSETQYF	TGTGCCAGCAGCTTACGACTAGCGGGAGGTTCGGAGACCCAGTACTTC
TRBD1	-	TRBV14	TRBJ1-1	CASSQTRTGAFLNTEAFF	TGTGCCAGCAGCCAAACGAGGACAGGGGCTTTTTTGAACACTGAAGCTTTCTTT
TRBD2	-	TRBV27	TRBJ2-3	CASSLLREGPPDTQYF	TGTGCCAGCAGTTTATTGAGGGAGGGCCCCCCAGATACGCAGTATTTT
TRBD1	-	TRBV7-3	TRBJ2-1	CASRSYRDRGQDEQFF	TGTGCCAGCAGGTCATATCGGGACAGGGGCCAGGACGAGCAGTTCTTC
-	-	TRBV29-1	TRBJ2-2	CSVVQILTGELFF	TGCAGCGTTGTACAGATTCTCACCGGGGAGCTGTTTTTT
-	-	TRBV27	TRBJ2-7	CASSLGGGYEQYF	TGTGCCAGCAGTTTAGGGGGAGGCTACGAGCAGTACTTC
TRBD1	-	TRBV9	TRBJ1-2	CASSPGQGGGYTF	TGTGCCAGCAGCCCGGGACAGGGAGGCGGCTACACCTTC
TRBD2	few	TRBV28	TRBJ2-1	CASRAPGGGNEQFF	TGTGCCAGCCGCGCCCCGGGGGGAGGTAATGAGCAGTTCTTC
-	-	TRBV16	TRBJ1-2	CASSQSREGANYGYTF	TGTGCCAGCAGCCAATCGAGGGAAGGAGCTAACTATGGCTACACCTTC
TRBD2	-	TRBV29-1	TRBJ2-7	CSAKTSGTYEQYF	TGCAGCGCCAAGACTAGCGGGACCTACGAGCAGTACTTC
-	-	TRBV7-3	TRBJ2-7	CASSLFGREQEQYF	TGTGCCAGCAGCTTATTCGGCAGGGAACAAGAGCAGTACTTC
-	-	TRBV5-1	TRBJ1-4	CASSSTTGEKLFF	TGCGCCAGCAGTTCAACGACGGGTGAAAAACTGTTTTTT
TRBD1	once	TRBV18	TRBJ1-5	CASSPGQPTGSNQPQHF	TGTGCCAGCTCACCGGGACAGCCTACGGGGAGCAATCAGCCCCAGCATTTT
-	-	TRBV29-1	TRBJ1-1	CSVVQPNTEAFF	TGCAGCGTTGTACAACCGAACACTGAAGCTTTCTTT
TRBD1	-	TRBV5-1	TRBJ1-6	CASRTGEGSPLHF	TGCGCCAGCCGGACAGGGGAAGGCTCACCCCTCCACTTT
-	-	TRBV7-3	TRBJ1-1	CASSPHGAVNTEAFF	TGTGCCAGCAGCCCACACGGAGCAGTGAACACTGAAGCTTTCTTT
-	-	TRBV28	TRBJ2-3	CASSLPTVTSTDTQYF	TGTGCCAGCAGTTTACCAACAGTAACTAGCACAGATACGCAGTATTTT